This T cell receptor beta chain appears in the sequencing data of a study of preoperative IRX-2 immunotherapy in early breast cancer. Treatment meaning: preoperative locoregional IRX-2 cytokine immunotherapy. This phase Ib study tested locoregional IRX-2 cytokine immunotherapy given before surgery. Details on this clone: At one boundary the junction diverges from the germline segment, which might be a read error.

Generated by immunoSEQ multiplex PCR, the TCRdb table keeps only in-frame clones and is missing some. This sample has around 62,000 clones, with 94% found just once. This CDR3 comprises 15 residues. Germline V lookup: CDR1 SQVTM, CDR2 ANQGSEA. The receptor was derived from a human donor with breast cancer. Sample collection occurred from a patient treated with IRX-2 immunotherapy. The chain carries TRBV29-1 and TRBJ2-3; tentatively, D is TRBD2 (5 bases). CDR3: CSAEDPGVQEDTQYF. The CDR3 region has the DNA TGCAGCGCTGAAGATCCCGGGGTTCAAGAAGATACGCAGTATTTT.